Listed below are T cell receptor beta chains from one sample, sequenced in a study of blood T cells in healthy people across ages. TCRdb redid the calling of the 5' RACE reads with MiXCR, one entry per CDR3 protein. The table records a few hundred thousand distinct CDR3 sequences, about 49% of them present only once. The source material was blood. These receptors were taken from a man between 60 and 70 years old in good health. CDR3s include the opening cysteine and the closing phenylalanine or tryptophan. A D gene is named only where the DNA matches it firmly. Size tells how often a clone was seen (once, few, many) or the class of an expanded clone, and some rows leave it out.

J gene: TRBJ2-3
D gene: TRBD1
V gene: TRBV2
clone size: -
CDR3 protein: CASRDPRSTGDTTDTQYF
CDR3 DNA: TGTGCCAGCAGGGACCCCCGGTCGACAGGGGATACCACAGATACGCAGTATTTT

J gene: TRBJ2-1
D gene: -
V gene: TRBV7-9
clone size: -
CDR3 protein: CASSPDGGAPRTYNEQFF
CDR3 DNA: TGTGCCAGCAGCCCCGACGGGGGAGCGCCAAGGACCTACAATGAGCAGTTCTTC

J gene: TRBJ2-4
D gene: TRBD1
V gene: TRBV28
clone size: -
CDR3 protein: CASKQGGLRLGKNIQYF
CDR3 DNA: TGTGCCAGCAAACAAGGGGGCCTCCGGCTCGGCAAAAACATTCAGTACTTC

J gene: TRBJ1-5
D gene: -
V gene: TRBV2
clone size: -
CDR3 protein: CVSSETRGSNQPQHF
CDR3 DNA: TGTGTCAGCAGTGAAACCAGGGGTAGCAATCAGCCCCAGCATTTT

J gene: TRBJ1-4
D gene: -
V gene: TRBV7-2
clone size: -
CDR3 protein: CASSLEVRAAVGEKLFF
CDR3 DNA: TGTGCCAGCAGCTTAGAGGTCAGGGCGGCGGTTGGTGAAAAACTGTTTTTT

J gene: TRBJ2-3
D gene: TRBD2
V gene: TRBV20-1
clone size: -
CDR3 protein: CSARSTSGSDTQYF
CDR3 DNA: TGCAGTGCTAGGAGCACTAGCGGCTCAGATACGCAGTATTTT

J gene: TRBJ2-7
D gene: TRBD1
V gene: TRBV28
clone size: -
CDR3 protein: CASSPPDRDHEQYF
CDR3 DNA: TGTGCCAGCAGTCCACCGGACAGGGACCACGAGCAGTACTTC

J gene: TRBJ2-5
D gene: TRBD2
V gene: TRBV20-1
clone size: -
CDR3 protein: CSASTGGGETQYF
CDR3 DNA: TGCAGTGCCTCAACGGGAGGAGGAGAGACCCAGTACTTC

J gene: TRBJ2-1
D gene: -
V gene: TRBV2
clone size: few
CDR3 protein: CASSGTAGEQFF
CDR3 DNA: TGTGCCAGCAGTGGGACCGCAGGTGAGCAGTTCTTC

J gene: TRBJ2-5
D gene: -
V gene: TRBV20-1
clone size: -
CDR3 protein: CSAPEPHRDLETQYF
CDR3 DNA: TGCAGTGCCCCAGAACCCCACCGGGACTTGGAGACCCAGTACTTC

J gene: TRBJ2-7
D gene: TRBD2
V gene: TRBV28
clone size: -
CDR3 protein: CASSLLAVLSDEQYF
CDR3 DNA: TGTGCCAGCAGCCTACTAGCGGTCCTCTCCGACGAGCAGTACTTC

J gene: TRBJ2-5
D gene: TRBD2
V gene: TRBV5-1
clone size: few
CDR3 protein: CASSATGGETQYF
CDR3 DNA: TGCGCCAGCAGCGCCACGGGGGGAGAGACCCAGTACTTC

J gene: TRBJ2-7
D gene: -
V gene: TRBV27
clone size: -
CDR3 protein: CASSPRDPGVSYEQYF
CDR3 DNA: TGTGCCAGCAGCCCCAGGGATCCTGGTGTCTCCTACGAGCAGTACTTC

J gene: TRBJ2-5
D gene: -
V gene: TRBV20-1
clone size: few
CDR3 protein: CSARDIASQYF
CDR3 DNA: TGCAGTGCTAGAGATATTGCCAGCCAGTACTTC

J gene: TRBJ2-1
D gene: -
V gene: TRBV4-3
clone size: -
CDR3 protein: CASSLGGLAYNELFF
CDR3 DNA: TGCGCCAGCAGTCTTGGGGGGTTGGCCTACAATGAGCTGTTCTTC

J gene: TRBJ1-6
D gene: -
V gene: TRBV6-4
clone size: -
CDR3 protein: CASSETDNSPLHF
CDR3 DNA: TGTGCCAGCAGTGAAACAGATAATTCACCCCTCCACTTT

J gene: TRBJ2-3
D gene: -
V gene: TRBV4-2
clone size: medium-sized
CDR3 protein: CASSQVLHDTQYF
CDR3 DNA: TGTGCCAGCAGCCAGGTACTCCACGATACGCAGTATTTT

J gene: TRBJ1-2
D gene: -
V gene: TRBV21-1
clone size: -
CDR3 protein: CASSKVGGYGYTF
CDR3 DNA: TGTGCCAGCAGCAAAGTAGGGGGGTATGGCTACACCTTC

J gene: TRBJ2-1
D gene: TRBD2
V gene: TRBV7-6
clone size: many
CDR3 protein: CASSLHPGGVNNEQFF
CDR3 DNA: TGTGCCAGCAGCTTACATCCGGGAGGGGTGAACAATGAGCAGTTCTTC

J gene: TRBJ2-1
D gene: -
V gene: TRBV6-6
clone size: -
CDR3 protein: CASSPGANERFF
CDR3 DNA: TGTGCCAGCAGTCCGGGGGCGAATGAGCGGTTCTTC

J gene: TRBJ2-1
D gene: -
V gene: TRBV7-3
clone size: -
CDR3 protein: CASSLRAGAYNEQFF
CDR3 DNA: TGTGCCAGCAGCTTAAGGGCGGGTGCCTACAATGAGCAGTTCTTC

J gene: TRBJ2-6
D gene: -
V gene: TRBV5-1
clone size: few
CDR3 protein: CASSPLLGANVLTF
CDR3 DNA: TGCGCCAGCAGCCCCCTATTGGGGGCCAACGTCCTGACTTTC

J gene: TRBJ1-2
D gene: TRBD1
V gene: TRBV6-6
clone size: few
CDR3 protein: CASSGGDRGGYTF
CDR3 DNA: TGTGCCAGCAGTGGGGGGGACAGGGGTGGCTACACCTTC

J gene: TRBJ2-5
D gene: -
V gene: TRBV27
clone size: -
CDR3 protein: CASSLSRRIGSGDHFQETQYF
CDR3 DNA: TGTGCCAGCAGTTTATCCCGGAGAATTGGTAGCGGAGACCATTTCCAAGAGACCCAGTACTTC

J gene: TRBJ2-7
D gene: -
V gene: TRBV6-2/TRBV6-3
clone size: -
CDR3 protein: CASSPTELYEQYF
CDR3 DNA: TGTGCCAGCAGTCCAACCGAGCTATACGAGCAGTACTTC

J gene: TRBJ2-3
D gene: TRBD2
V gene: TRBV5-1
clone size: -
CDR3 protein: CASSPGLAGATDTQYF
CDR3 DNA: TGCGCCAGCAGCCCGGGACTAGCGGGGGCCACAGATACGCAGTATTTT

J gene: TRBJ2-1
D gene: -
V gene: TRBV28
clone size: many
CDR3 protein: CASSLSGTRLFSNEQFF
CDR3 DNA: TGTGCCAGCAGTTTATCGGGTACCAGGCTATTCTCGAATGAGCAGTTCTTC

J gene: TRBJ2-5
D gene: -
V gene: TRBV7-9
clone size: -
CDR3 protein: CASSFQQGPQETQYF
CDR3 DNA: TGTGCCAGCAGCTTCCAACAGGGCCCTCAAGAGACCCAGTACTTC

J gene: TRBJ2-3
D gene: -
V gene: TRBV11-2
clone size: -
CDR3 protein: CASSRNIPDTQYF
CDR3 DNA: TGTGCCAGCAGTCGAAACATCCCAGATACGCAGTATTTT

J gene: TRBJ1-2
D gene: -
V gene: TRBV3-1
clone size: few
CDR3 protein: CASSQDSYGYTF
CDR3 DNA: TGTGCCAGCAGCCAAGATTCATATGGCTACACCTTC

J gene: TRBJ2-5
D gene: TRBD2
V gene: TRBV15
clone size: -
CDR3 protein: CATRSGLAPETQYF
CDR3 DNA: TGTGCCACTCGATCGGGACTAGCACCCGAGACCCAGTACTTC

J gene: TRBJ2-7
D gene: -
V gene: TRBV6-2/TRBV6-3
clone size: few
CDR3 protein: CASNQGGEQYF
CDR3 DNA: TGTGCCAGCAATCAGGGTGGGGAGCAGTACTTC

J gene: TRBJ2-5
D gene: TRBD1
V gene: TRBV20-1
clone size: -
CDR3 protein: CSARDGTGQWSPEETQYF
CDR3 DNA: TGCAGTGCTAGAGATGGGACGGGACAGTGGTCCCCGGAGGAGACCCAGTACTTC

J gene: TRBJ2-7
D gene: TRBD2
V gene: TRBV6-1
clone size: -
CDR3 protein: CASSPLKGPGGSYEQYF
CDR3 DNA: TGTGCCAGCAGTCCGCTTAAGGGCCCGGGGGGTTCCTACGAGCAGTACTTC

J gene: TRBJ1-2
D gene: TRBD1
V gene: TRBV6-5
clone size: many
CDR3 protein: CASSSPRGGHYGYTF
CDR3 DNA: TGTGCCAGCAGTTCCCCCAGGGGGGGGCACTATGGCTACACCTTC

J gene: TRBJ1-6
D gene: -
V gene: TRBV15
clone size: few
CDR3 protein: CATSRDTFSPLHF
CDR3 DNA: TGTGCCACCAGCAGAGATACGTTTTCACCCCTCCACTTT

J gene: TRBJ2-1
D gene: -
V gene: TRBV20-1
clone size: -
CDR3 protein: CSAQRSVETQFF
CDR3 DNA: TGCAGTGCCCAGAGATCCGTTGAGACCCAGTTCTTC

J gene: TRBJ2-7
D gene: -
V gene: TRBV25-1
clone size: few
CDR3 protein: CASSERVATYNEQYF
CDR3 DNA: TGTGCCAGCAGTGAGCGAGTAGCGACCTACAATGAGCAGTACTTC

J gene: TRBJ1-1
D gene: TRBD1
V gene: TRBV18
clone size: -
CDR3 protein: CASSPTAGGRNTEAFF
CDR3 DNA: TGTGCCAGCTCTCCCACGGCAGGGGGCAGGAACACTGAAGCTTTCTTT

J gene: TRBJ2-4
D gene: -
V gene: TRBV7-2
clone size: few
CDR3 protein: CASSIRGRGIQYF
CDR3 DNA: TGTGCCAGCAGCATTAGGGGGCGGGGAATTCAGTACTTC

J gene: TRBJ1-3
D gene: TRBD1
V gene: TRBV29-1
clone size: -
CDR3 protein: CSALQGASGNTIYF
CDR3 DNA: TGCAGCGCACTACAGGGGGCCTCTGGAAACACCATATATTTT

J gene: TRBJ2-7
D gene: TRBD1
V gene: TRBV12-3/TRBV12-4
clone size: once
CDR3 protein: CASSPRDRGTYEQYF
CDR3 DNA: TGTGCCAGCAGTCCCCGGGACAGGGGGACCTACGAGCAGTACTTC